The 14 T cell receptor beta chains listed next were all sequenced from one sample in a study of T cells in Graves' hyperthyroidism and ophthalmopathy. The TCR beta CDR3 regions underwent amplification using RNA transcripts as the source. The TCR CDR3 first-round RT-PCR relied on the HTBI primer set. Using its own MiXCR run on the multiplex PCR reads, TCRdb lists one record per CDR3 protein. The sample gives about 520,000 distinct CDR3 sequences, around a quarter of which show up once; about 10% is in the top ten. Material: blood. Receptors were obtained from a woman in her 30s with Graves' ophthalmopathy.

This clonotype was counted only a few times. The J gene is TRBJ1-3, the V gene TRBV25-1, with no clear D. Germline V lookup: CDR1 MGHDK, CDR2 SYGVNS. Trimming took 7 bases from V and 0 from J, leaving 16 bases between them. The CDR3 runs 16 residues. CDR3 coding DNA: TGTGCCAGCACCCCCATGGGGATAAACTCTGGAAACACCATATATTTT. Translated, it gives CASTPMGINSGNTIYF. The variable domain in full, completed from reference TRBV25-1 and TRBJ1-3, reads EADIYQTPRYLVIGTGKKITLECSQTMGHDKMYWYQQDPGMELHLIHYSYGVNSTEKGDLSSESTVSRIRTEHFPLTLESARPSHTSQYLCASTPMGINSGNTIYFGEGSWLTVV.

The chain joins TRBV20-1 to TRBJ2-7; D unresolved. In germline, CDR1 is DFQATT, CDR2 SNEGSKA (reference sequence). This CDR3 has 13 residues. V was clipped by 0 bases and J by 0 bases, with 6 bases between them. CDR3 sequence (DNA): TGCAGTGCTAGAGAGGCCAGCTCCTACGAGCAGTACTTC. Its translation: CSAREASSYEQYF.

This clonotype has a count of ten or more. The V gene is TRBV7-2, the J gene TRBJ1-2; 11 bases line up with TRBD1. This CDR3 contains 14 residues. J was trimmed by 12 bases and V by 5 bases; bases with no gene match: 11. The germline gives CDR1 SGHTA, CDR2 FQGNSA. CDR3 sequence reads: CASSPTGTGGTDTF. The CDR3 DNA is TGTGCCAGCAGCCCGACCGGGACAGGGGGTACGGACACCTTC.

This clonotype has ten or more counts. The chain combines TRBV6-2 or TRBV6-3 with TRBJ2-7; D is unclear. The V and J ends lost 8 bases and 0 bases respectively, with 11 bases between them. The CDR3 has 13 amino acids. Germline-derived CDR1 and CDR2 are MNHEY and SVGEGT. The CDR3 sequence is CASADGDSYEQYF. CDR3 sequence (DNA): TGTGCCAGCGCGGACGGTGACTCCTACGAGCAGTACTTC.

This clonotype was seen repeatedly, ten times or more. The genes are TRBV11-3 and TRBJ1-3; a weak D match, TRBD1 (6 bases). V lost 5 bases and J lost 0, with 11 bases in between. The CDR3 contains 15 residues. Germline V gene lookup returns CDR1 SGHNT and CDR2 YENEEA. The CDR3 coding sequence is TGTGCCAGCAGCCAACAGGGTGTCTCTGGAAACACCATATATTTT. Protein: CASSQQGVSGNTIYF.

This clonotype was detected a few times. The gene calls are TRBV14 and TRBJ2-7; 9 bases line up with TRBD1. In germline, CDR1 is SGHDN, CDR2 FVKESK. Trimming at V came to 3 bases and at J to 6 bases, leaving 6 bases not matched to a gene. The CDR3 has 14 residues. Here the CDR3 DNA reads TGTGCCAGCAGCCACCCCGGGACAGGGATCGAGCAGTACTTC. Translating it yields CASSHPGTGIEQYF. Variable domain in full (rest from reference TRBV14 and TRBJ2-7): EAGVTQFPSHSVIEKGQTVTLRCDPISGHDNLYWYRRVMGKEIKFLLHFVKESKQDESGMPNNRFLAERTGGTYSTLKVQPAELEDSGVYFCASSHPGTGIEQYFGPGTRLTVT.

This clonotype has more than one count but fewer than ten. The chain links TRBV7-8 to TRBJ2-5, with D tentatively TRBD1 (5 bases). The CDR3 contains 13 residues. Germline lookup yields CDR1 SGHVS and CDR2 FQNEAQ. V lost 5 bases to trimming and J lost 1 base, with 8 bases between them. For the CDR3, the DNA is TGTGCCAGCAGCAAGGGGCTCCAAGAGACCCAGTACTTC. Its translation is CASSKGLQETQYF.

This clonotype occurred many times. For the CDR3, the DNA is TGTGCCACCAGCGGCGCGCCACTAGCGGCTCAAGAGACCCAGTACTTC. This codes for CATSGAPLAAQETQYF. The V call is TRBV15, the J call TRBJ2-5; 8 nucleotides match TRBD2. Germline values: CDR1 LNHNV, CDR2 YYDKDF (reference sequence). The CDR3 is made up of 16 amino acids. Germline trimming cut 5 bases from V and 2 bases from J; bases unmatched to any gene: 10.

This clonotype showed up many times. The V and J genes are TRBV28 and TRBJ2-7; D unclear. Per the germline V gene, CDR1 is MDHEN and CDR2 is SYDVKM. V lost 8 bases to trimming and J lost 4 bases, with 12 bases between them. The CDR3 is 12 amino acids. The CDR3 is CASSPSMYEQYF. CDR3 coding DNA: TGTGCCAGCTCCCCTAGTATGTACGAGCAGTACTTC.

J is TRBJ2-2 and V is TRBV12-3 or TRBV12-4; D remains ambiguous. The germline V and J ends were trimmed by 6 bases and 3 bases, with 17 bases remaining between them. The CDR3 runs 16 residues. CDR3 region: CASSAPVPGYTGELFF. The DNA for the CDR3 is TGTGCCAGCAGCGCCCCGGTTCCGGGTTACACCGGGGAGCTGTTTTTT.

This clonotype was recorded many times. The chain links TRBV2 to TRBJ1-1; no firm D call. Trimming left V 2 bases short and J 4 bases short, with 17 bases between. The CDR3 runs 16 residues. The germline V gene has CDR1 SNHLY and CDR2 FYNNEI. Written as DNA, the CDR3 is TGTGCCAGCAGTGAACCTGCGGAGCGAGGGCCCACTGAAGCTTTCTTT. Amino acids: CASSEPAERGPTEAFF.

V gene TRBV6-1 combines with J gene TRBJ2-7; 8 bases match TRBD2. The CDR3 length is 15 residues. V lost 1 base and J lost 3; bases outside the gene matches: 5. Germline CDR1 is MNHNS and CDR2 is SASEGT. The CDR3 is CASSEGSGTFYEQYF. The CDR3 DNA reads as TGTGCCAGCAGTGAAGGTAGCGGGACCTTCTACGAGCAGTACTTC.

At least ten counts were recorded for this clonotype. The genes are TRBV19 and TRBJ1-2; TRBD1 is a possible D gene (5 bases). Germline CDR1 and CDR2: LNHDA and SQIVND (reference sequence). The CDR3 spans 17 residues. The V gene lost 0 bases and the J gene lost 4 bases, with 18 bases spanning the gap. The CDR3 sequence: CASSIDPGGLTSYGYTF. CDR3 nucleotides: TGTGCCAGTAGTATAGATCCTGGGGGTCTAACTTCCTATGGCTACACCTTC.

The table lists this clonotype with a few counts. The CDR3 is CASSKTGRDGYTF. The CDR3 nucleotides read TGTGCCAGCAGCAAGACAGGGAGGGATGGCTACACCTTC. This chain links TRBV6-1 with TRBJ1-2, with 7 bases identical to TRBD1. The length of the CDR3 is 13 residues. CDR1 MNHNS and CDR2 SASEGT come from the germline V gene. V trimming: 6 bases; J trimming: 6 bases; junction bases outside the gene matches: 7.